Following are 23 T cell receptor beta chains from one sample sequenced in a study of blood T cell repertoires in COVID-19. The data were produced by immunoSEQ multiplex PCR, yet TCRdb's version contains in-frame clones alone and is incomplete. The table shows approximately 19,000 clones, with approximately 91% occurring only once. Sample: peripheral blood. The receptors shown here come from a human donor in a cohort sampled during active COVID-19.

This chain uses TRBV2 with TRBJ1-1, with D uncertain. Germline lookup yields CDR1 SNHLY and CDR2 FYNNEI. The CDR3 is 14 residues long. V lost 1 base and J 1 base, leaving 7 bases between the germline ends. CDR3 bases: TGTGCCAGCAGTGAAGTTTCCGGGAACACTGAAGCTTTCTTT. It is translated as CASSEVSGNTEAFF. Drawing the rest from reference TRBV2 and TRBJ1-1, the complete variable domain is EPEVTQTPSHQVTQMGQEVILRCVPISNHLYFYWYRQILGQKVEFLVSFYNNEISEKSEIFDDQFSVERPDGSNFTLKIRSTKLEDSAMYFCASSEVSGNTEAFFGQGTRLTVV.

CDR3 protein: CAWTPGVMNTEAFF. In DNA form, the CDR3 reads TGTGCCTGGACACCCGGGGTGATGAACACTGAAGCTTTCTTT. J is TRBJ1-1 and V is TRBV30; no reliable D call. Germline CDR1 and CDR2: GTSNPN and SVGIG (reference sequence). V was clipped by 4 bases and J by 0 bases, with 12 bases between them. CDR3 length: 14 residues.

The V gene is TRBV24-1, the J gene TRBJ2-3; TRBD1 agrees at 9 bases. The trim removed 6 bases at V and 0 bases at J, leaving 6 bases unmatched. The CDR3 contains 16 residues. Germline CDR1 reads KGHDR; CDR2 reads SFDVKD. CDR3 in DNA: TGTGCCACCAGTCACTCGGGACAGGGAAGCACAGATACGCAGTATTTT. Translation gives CATSHSGQGSTDTQYF.

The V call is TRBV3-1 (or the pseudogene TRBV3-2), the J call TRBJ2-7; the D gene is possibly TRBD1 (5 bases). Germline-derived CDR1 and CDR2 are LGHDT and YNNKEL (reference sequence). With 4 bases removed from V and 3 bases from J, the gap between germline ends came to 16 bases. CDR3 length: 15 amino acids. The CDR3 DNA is TGTGCCAGCAGCCTGCAGGGCGTTCGAGGCTACGAGCAGTACTTC. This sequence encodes CASSLQGVRGYEQYF.

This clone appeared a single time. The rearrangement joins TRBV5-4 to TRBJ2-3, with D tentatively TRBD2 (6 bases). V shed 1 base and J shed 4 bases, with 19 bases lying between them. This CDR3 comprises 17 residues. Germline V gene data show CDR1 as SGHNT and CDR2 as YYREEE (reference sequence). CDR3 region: CASSLQVSVPGADTQYF. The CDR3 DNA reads TGTGCCAGCAGCTTGCAGGTTTCCGTCCCGGGGGCAGATACGCAGTATTTT.

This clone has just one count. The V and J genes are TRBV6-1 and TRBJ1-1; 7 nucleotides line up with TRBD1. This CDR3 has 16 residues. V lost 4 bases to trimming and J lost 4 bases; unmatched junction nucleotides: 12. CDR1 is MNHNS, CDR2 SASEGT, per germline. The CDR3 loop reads CASSAYRGRTGTEAFF. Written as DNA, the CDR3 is TGTGCCAGCAGTGCCTACAGGGGAAGAACCGGCACTGAAGCTTTCTTT.

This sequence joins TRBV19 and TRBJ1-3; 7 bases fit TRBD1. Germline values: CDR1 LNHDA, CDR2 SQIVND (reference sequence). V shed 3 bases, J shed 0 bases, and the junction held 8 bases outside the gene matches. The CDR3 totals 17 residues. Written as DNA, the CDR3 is TGTGCCAGTAGTATCAGGTGGGACAGCCTCTCTGGAAACACCATATATTTT. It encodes CASSIRWDSLSGNTIYF.

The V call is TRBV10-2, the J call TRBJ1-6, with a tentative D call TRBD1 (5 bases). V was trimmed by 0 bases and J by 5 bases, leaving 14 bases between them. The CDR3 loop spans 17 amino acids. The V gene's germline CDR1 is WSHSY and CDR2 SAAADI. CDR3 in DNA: TGCGCCAGCAGTGAGTCGAGGGGCGCGGGGAATAATTCACCCCTCCACTTT. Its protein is CASSESRGAGNNSPLHF.

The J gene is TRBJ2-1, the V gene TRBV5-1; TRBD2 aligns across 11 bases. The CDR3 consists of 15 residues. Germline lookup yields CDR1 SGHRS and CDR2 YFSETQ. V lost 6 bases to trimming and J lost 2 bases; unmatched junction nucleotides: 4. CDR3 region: CASNWGLAAYNEQFF. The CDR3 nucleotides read TGCGCCAGCAATTGGGGACTAGCGGCCTACAATGAGCAGTTCTTC.

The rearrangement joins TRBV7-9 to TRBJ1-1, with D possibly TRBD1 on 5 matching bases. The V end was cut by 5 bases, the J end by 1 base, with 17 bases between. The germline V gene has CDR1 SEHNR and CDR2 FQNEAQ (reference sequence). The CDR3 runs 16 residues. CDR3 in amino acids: CASSPTEGLKNTEAFF. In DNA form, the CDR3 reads TGTGCCAGCAGCCCTACCGAGGGACTTAAGAACACTGAAGCTTTCTTT.

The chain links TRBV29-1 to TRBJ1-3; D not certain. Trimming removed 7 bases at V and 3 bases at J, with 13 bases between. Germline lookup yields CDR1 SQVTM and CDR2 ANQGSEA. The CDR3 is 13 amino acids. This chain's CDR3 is CSASEVFGNTIYF. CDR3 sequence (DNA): TGCAGCGCCTCGGAGGTGTTTGGAAACACCATATATTTT.

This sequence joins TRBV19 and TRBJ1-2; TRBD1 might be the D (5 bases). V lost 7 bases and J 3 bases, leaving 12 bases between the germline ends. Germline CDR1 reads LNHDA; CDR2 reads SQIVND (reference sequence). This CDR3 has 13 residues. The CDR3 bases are TGTGCCAGTAAAATCCCGGGGGACTATGGCTACACCTTC. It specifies CASKIPGDYGYTF.

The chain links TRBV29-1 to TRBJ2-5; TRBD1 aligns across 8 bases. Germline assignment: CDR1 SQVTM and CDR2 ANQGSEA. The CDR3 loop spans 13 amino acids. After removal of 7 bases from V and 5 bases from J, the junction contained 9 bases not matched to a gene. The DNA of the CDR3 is TGCAGCGCTGTGGACAGGGCGGGGGAGACCCAGTACTTC. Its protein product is CSAVDRAGETQYF.

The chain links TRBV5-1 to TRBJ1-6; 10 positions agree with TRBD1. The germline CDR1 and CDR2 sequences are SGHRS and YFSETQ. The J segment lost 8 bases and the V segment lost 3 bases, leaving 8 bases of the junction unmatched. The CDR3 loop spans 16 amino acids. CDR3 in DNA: TGCGCCAGCAGCTCCGGACAGGGGGGAAACTATTCACCCCTCCACTTT. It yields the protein CASSSGQGGNYSPLHF.

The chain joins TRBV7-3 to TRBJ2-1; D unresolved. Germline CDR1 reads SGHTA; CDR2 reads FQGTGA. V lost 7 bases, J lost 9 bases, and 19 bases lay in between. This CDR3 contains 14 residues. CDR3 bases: TGTGCCAGCAAACTCGCACCGGCGGTTGGTGAGCAGTTCTTC. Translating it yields CASKLAPAVGEQFF. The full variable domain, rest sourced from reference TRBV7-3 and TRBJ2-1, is GAGVSQTPSNKVTEKGKYVELRCDPISGHTALYWYRQSLGQGPEFLIYFQGTGAADDSGLPNDRFFAVRPEGSVSTLKIQRTERGDSAVYLCASKLAPAVGEQFFGPGTRLTVL.

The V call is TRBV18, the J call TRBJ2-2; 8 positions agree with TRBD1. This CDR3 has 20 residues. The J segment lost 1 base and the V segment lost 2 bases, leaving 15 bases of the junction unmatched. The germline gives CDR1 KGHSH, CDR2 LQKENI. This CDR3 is CASSPWVGQGRVENTGELFF. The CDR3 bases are TGTGCCAGCTCACCATGGGTTGGACAGGGACGCGTCGAGAACACCGGGGAGCTGTTTTTT. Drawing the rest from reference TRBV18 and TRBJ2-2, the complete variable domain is NAGVMQNPRHLVRRRGQEARLRCSPMKGHSHVYWYRQLPEEGLKFMVYLQKENIIDESGMPKERFSAEFPKEGPSILRIQQVVRGDSAAYFCASSPWVGQGRVENTGELFFGEGSRLTVL.

The CDR3 sequence: CASGLLIGTTTDTQYF. The CDR3 coding sequence is TGTGCTAGTGGTTTGTTAATCGGGACTACCACAGATACGCAGTATTTT. The chain employs TRBV12-5 and TRBJ2-3, with 7 bases that match TRBD2. The CDR3 consists of 16 residues. Germline lookup yields CDR1 LGHNT and CDR2 FRNRAP. V gave up 2 bases and J gave up 2 bases; unmatched junction bases: 7.

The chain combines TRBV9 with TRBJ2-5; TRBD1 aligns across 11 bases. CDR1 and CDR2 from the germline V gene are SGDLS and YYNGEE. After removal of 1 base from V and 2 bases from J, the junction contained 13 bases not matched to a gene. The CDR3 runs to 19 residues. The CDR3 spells CASSVSHPGGDRGQETQYF. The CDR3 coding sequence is TGTGCCAGCAGCGTAAGCCATCCGGGTGGGGACAGGGGGCAAGAGACCCAGTACTTC. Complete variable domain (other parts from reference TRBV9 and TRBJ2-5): DSGVTQTPKHLITATGQRVTLRCSPRSGDLSVYWYQQSLDQGLQFLIQYYNGEERAKGNILERFSAQQFPDLHSELNLSSLELGDSALYFCASSVSHPGGDRGQETQYFGPGTRLLVL.

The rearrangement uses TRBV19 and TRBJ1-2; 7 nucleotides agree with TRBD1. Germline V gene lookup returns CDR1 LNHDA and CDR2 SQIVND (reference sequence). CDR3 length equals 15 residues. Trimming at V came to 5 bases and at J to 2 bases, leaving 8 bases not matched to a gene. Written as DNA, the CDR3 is TGTGCCAGTAGTGAAATCCCGGGACAGAACTATGGCTACACCTTC. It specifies CASSEIPGQNYGYTF.

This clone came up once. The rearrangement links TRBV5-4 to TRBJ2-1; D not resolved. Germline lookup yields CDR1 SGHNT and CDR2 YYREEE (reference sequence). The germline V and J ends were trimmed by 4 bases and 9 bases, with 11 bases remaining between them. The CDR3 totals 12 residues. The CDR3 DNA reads TGTGCCAGCAGCGTGAATACCGGTGAGCAGTTCTTC. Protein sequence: CASSVNTGEQFF.

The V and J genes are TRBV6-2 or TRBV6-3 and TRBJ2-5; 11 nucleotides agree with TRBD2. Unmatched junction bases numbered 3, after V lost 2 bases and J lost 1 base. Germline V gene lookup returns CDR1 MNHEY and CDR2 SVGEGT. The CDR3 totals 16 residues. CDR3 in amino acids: CASSYPGTSGQETQYF. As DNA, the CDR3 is TGTGCCAGCAGTTACCCGGGGACTAGCGGCCAAGAGACCCAGTACTTC.

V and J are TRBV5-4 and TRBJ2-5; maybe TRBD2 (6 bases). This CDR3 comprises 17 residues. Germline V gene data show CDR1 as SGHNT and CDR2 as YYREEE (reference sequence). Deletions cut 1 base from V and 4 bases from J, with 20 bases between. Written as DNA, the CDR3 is TGTGCCAGCAGCTTGAGGGCTAGCGAAGGGAACGGAGAGACCCAGTACTTC. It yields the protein CASSLRASEGNGETQYF.

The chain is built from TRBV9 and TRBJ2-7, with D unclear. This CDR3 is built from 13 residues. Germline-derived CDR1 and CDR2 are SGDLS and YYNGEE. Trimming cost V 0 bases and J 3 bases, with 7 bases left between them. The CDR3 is CASSVDGNYEQYF. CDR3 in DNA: TGTGCCAGCAGCGTAGATGGCAACTACGAGCAGTACTTC.